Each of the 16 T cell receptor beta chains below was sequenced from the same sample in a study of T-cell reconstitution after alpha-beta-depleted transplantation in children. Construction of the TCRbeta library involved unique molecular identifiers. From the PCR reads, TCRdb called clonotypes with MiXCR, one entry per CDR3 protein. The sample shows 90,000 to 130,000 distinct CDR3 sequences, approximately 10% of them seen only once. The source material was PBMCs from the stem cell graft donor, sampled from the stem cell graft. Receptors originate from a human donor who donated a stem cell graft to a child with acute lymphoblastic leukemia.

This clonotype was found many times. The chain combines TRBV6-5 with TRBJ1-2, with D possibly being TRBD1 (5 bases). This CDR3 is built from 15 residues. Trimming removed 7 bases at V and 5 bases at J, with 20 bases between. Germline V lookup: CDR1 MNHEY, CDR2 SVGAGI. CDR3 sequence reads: CASTWETAKSYGYTF. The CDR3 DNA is TGTGCCAGCACTTGGGAGACAGCGAAGTCTTATGGCTACACCTTC.

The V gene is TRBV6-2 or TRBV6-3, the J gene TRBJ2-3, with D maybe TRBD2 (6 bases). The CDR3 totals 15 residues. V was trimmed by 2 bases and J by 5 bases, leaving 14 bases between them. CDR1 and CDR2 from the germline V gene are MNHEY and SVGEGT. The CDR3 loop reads CASSYGELGGDTQYF. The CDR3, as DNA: TGTGCCAGCAGTTACGGGGAGCTCGGGGGAGATACGCAGTATTTT.

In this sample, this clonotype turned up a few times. The DNA of the CDR3 is TGTGCCAGCAGTTTGAGAGGACAGGGGTATGAAAAACTGTTTTTT. It yields the protein CASSLRGQGYEKLFF. The chain links TRBV28 to TRBJ1-4; 9 bases are a match to TRBD1. Trimming took 3 bases from V and 6 from J; bases not matched to a gene: 5. Germline-derived CDR1 and CDR2 are MDHEN and SYDVKM. The CDR3 consists of 15 residues.

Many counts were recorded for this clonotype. The CDR3 bases are TGTGCCAGCAGTTATAGAGGATTTGGACGGTCGAACACTGAAGCTTTCTTT. Translated: CASSYRGFGRSNTEAFF. This chain connects TRBV28 to TRBJ1-1; the D is unclear. The CDR3 totals 17 residues. Germline V gene data show CDR1 as MDHEN and CDR2 as SYDVKM. Deletions cut 4 bases from V and 1 base from J, with 19 bases between.

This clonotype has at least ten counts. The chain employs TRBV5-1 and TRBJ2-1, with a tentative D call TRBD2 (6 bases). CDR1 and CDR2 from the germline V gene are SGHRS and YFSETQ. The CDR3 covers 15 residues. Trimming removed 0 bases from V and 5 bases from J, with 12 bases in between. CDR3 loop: CASSLVGGDHNEQFF. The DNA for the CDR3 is TGCGCCAGCAGCTTGGTGGGCGGGGATCACAATGAGCAGTTCTTC.

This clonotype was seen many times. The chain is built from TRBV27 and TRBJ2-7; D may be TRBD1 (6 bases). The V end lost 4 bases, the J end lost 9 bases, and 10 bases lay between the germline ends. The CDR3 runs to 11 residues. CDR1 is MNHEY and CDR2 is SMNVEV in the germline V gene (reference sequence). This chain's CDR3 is CASSSRQVQYF. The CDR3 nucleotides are TGTGCCAGCAGTTCCCGACAGGTGCAGTACTTC.

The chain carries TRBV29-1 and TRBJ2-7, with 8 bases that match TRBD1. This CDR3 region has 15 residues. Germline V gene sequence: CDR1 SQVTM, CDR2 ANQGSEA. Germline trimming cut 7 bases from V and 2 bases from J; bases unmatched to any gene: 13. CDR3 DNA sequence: TGCAGCGCCCTTAACGGACAGGGTCCTCCCTACGAGCAGTACTTC. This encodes CSALNGQGPPYEQYF.

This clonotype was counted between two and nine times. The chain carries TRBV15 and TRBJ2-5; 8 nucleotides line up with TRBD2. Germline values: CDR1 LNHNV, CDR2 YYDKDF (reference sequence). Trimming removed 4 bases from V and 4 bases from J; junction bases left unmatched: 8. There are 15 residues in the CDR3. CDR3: CATSMRSGRTETQYF. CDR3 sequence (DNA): TGTGCCACCAGCATGAGGAGCGGGAGAACAGAGACCCAGTACTTC.

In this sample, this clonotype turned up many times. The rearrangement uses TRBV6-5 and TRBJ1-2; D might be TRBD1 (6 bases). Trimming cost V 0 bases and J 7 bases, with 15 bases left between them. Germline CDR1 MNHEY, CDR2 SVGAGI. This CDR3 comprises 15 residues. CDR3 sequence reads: CASSYSWGRGLGYTF. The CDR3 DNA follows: TGTGCCAGCAGTTACTCGTGGGGGCGCGGTCTTGGCTACACCTTC.

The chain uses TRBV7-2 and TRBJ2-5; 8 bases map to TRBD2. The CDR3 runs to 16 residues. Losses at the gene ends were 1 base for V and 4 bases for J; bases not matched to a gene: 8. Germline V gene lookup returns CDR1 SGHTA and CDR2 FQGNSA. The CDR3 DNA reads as TGTGCCAGCAGCTTAGTAGCACTAGCGGCGGGAGAGACCCAGTACTTC. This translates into CASSLVALAAGETQYF.

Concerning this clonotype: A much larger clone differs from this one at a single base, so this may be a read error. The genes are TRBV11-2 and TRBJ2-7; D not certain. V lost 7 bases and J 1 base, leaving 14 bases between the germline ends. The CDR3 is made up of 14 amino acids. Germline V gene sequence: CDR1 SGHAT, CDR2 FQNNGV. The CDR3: CASTAVAASYEQYF. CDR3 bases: TGTGCCAGCACCGCCGTCGCGGCTTCCTACGAGCAGTACTTC.

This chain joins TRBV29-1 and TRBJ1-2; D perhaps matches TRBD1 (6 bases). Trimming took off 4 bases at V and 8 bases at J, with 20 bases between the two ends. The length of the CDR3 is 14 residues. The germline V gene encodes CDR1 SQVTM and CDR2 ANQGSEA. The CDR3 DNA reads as TGCAGCGTTGGGCGAGAACAGGGAGGAGTGGGCTACACCTTC. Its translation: CSVGREQGGVGYTF.

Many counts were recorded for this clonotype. The CDR3 nucleotides are TGTGCCAGCAGTCAAACGTATCAGCCCCAGCATTTT. Protein sequence: CASSQTYQPQHF. The chain uses TRBV6-2 or TRBV6-3 and TRBJ1-5; no definite D call. This CDR3 has 12 amino acids. Trimming pared 5 bases from V and 5 bases from J, leaving 7 bases between. The germline gives CDR1 MNHEY, CDR2 SVGEGT.

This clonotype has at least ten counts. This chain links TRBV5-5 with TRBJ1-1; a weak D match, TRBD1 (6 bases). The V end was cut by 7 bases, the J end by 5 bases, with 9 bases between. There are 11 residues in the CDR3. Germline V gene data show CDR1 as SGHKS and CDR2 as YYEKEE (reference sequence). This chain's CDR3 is CASEQGTEAFF. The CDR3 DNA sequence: TGTGCCAGCGAACAGGGAACTGAAGCTTTCTTT. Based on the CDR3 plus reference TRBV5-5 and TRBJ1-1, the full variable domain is DAGVTQSPTHLIKTRGQQVTLRCSPISGHKSVSWYQQVLGQGPQFIFQYYEKEERGRGNFPDRFSARQFPNYSSELNVNALLLGDSALYLCASEQGTEAFFGQGTRLTVV.

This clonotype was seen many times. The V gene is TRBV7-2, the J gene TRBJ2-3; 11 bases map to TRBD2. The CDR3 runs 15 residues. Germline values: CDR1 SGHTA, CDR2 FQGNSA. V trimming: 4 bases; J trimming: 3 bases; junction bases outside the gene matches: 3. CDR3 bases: TGTGCCAGCAGCTCCGGGACTAGCGGTACAGATACGCAGTATTTT. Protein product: CASSSGTSGTDTQYF.

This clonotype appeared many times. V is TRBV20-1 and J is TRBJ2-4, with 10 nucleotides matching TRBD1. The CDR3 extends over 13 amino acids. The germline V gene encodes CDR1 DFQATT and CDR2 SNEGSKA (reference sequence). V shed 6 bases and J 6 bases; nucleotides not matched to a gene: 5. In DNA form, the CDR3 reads TGCAGTGCGTCCGGACAGGGGGGAAACATTCAGTACTTC. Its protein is CSASGQGGNIQYF.